Many counts were recorded for the clone carrying this TCR beta chain. The target antigen is unknown. This record comes from a study of naive and memory T cell subsets. Study-level points and caveats: A clonotype means one alpha or beta sequence, not an alpha/beta pair.

Germline CDR1 is SNHLY and CDR2 is FYNNEI. V was trimmed by 5 bases and J by 2 bases, leaving 12 bases between them. The CDR3 is made up of 14 amino acids. Both TRBC1 and TRBC2 were covered by a beta constant-region primer of two equimolar oligonucleotides. TCRdb used MiXCR to reprocess the UMI-ligation and nested PCR reads, holding one entry per CDR3 protein. The top ten hold roughly 1.5% of the sample, which has 70,000 to 95,000 distinct CDR3 sequences, 7% seen once. Sequencing was performed on central memory CD4+ T cells from blood. The J gene is TRBJ1-1, the V gene TRBV2; D perhaps matches TRBD1 (5 bases). This sequence originates from a human donor in good health. DNA for the CDR3: TGTGCCAGCAGTTCCCACAGGAGAAACACTGAAGCTTTCTTT. Translated: CASSSHRRNTEAFF.